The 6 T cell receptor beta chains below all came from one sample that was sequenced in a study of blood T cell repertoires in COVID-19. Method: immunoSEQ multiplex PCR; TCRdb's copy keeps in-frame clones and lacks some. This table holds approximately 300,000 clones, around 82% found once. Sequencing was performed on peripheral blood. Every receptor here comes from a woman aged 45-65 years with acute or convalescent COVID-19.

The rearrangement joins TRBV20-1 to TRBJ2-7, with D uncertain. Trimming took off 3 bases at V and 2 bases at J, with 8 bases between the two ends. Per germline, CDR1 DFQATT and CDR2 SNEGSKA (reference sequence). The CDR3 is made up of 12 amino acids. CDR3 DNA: TGCAGTGCTAGTCCAGACACCTACGAGCAGTACTTC. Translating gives CSASPDTYEQYF.

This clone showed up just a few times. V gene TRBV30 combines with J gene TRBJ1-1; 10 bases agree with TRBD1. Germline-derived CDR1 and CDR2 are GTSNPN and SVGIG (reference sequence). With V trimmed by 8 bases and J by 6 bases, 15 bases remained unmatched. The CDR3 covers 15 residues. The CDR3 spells CALRQGALLFSEAFF. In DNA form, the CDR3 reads TGTGCCCTACGACAGGGGGCGCTTCTATTCTCTGAAGCTTTCTTT.

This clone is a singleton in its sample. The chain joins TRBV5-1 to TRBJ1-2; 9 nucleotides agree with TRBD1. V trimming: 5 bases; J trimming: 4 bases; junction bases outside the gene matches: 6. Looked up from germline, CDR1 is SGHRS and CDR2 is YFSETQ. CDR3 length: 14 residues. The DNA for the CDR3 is TGCGCCAGCAGACCCGGGACAGGGATCTATGGCTACACCTTC. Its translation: CASRPGTGIYGYTF.

CDR3: CATAPGTPSNQPQHF. CDR3 coding DNA: TGTGCCACGGCGCCCGGGACACCCAGCAATCAGCCCCAGCATTTT. The rearrangement uses TRBV7-2 and TRBJ1-5; D possibly corresponds to TRBD1 (6 bases). Trimming removed 10 bases from V and 1 base from J, with 17 bases in between. The CDR3 has 15 amino acids. Per the germline V gene, CDR1 is SGHTA and CDR2 is FQGNSA.

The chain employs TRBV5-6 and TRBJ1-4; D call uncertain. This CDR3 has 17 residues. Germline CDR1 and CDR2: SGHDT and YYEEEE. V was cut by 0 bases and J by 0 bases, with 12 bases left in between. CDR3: CASSLGPGVATNEKLFF. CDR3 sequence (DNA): TGTGCCAGCAGCTTGGGCCCCGGGGTTGCAACTAATGAAAAACTGTTTTTT.

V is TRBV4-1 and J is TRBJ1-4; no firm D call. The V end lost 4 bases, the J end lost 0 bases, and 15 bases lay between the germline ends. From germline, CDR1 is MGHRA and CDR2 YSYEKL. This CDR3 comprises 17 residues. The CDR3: CASSPLKGGSTNEKLFF. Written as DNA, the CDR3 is TGCGCCAGCAGCCCCCTAAAGGGAGGGTCAACTAATGAAAAACTGTTTTTT.